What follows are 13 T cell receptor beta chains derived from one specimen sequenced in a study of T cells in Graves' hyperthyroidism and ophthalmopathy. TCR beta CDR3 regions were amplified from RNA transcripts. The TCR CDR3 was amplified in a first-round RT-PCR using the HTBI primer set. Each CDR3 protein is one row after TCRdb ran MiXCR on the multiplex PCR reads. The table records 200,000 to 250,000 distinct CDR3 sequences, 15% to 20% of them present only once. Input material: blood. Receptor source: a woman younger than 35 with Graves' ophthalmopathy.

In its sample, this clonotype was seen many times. For the CDR3, the DNA is TGTGCCAGTAGTATAGCGAAAGGCAATCAGCCCCAGCATTTT. This codes for CASSIAKGNQPQHF. This chain uses TRBV19 with TRBJ1-5, with unresolved D. The V gene's germline CDR1 is LNHDA and CDR2 SQIVND (reference sequence). Between the trimmed V and J ends, which lost 1 base and 2 bases, there was a span of 6 bases. The CDR3 runs 14 residues. The full variable domain, in which reference TRBV19 and TRBJ1-5 provide the parts outside the CDR3, is DGGITQSPKYLFRKEGQNVTLSCEQNLNHDAMYWYRQDPGQGLRLIYYSQIVNDFQKGDIAEGYSVSREKKESFPLTVTSAQKNPTAFYLCASSIAKGNQPQHFGDGTRLSIL.

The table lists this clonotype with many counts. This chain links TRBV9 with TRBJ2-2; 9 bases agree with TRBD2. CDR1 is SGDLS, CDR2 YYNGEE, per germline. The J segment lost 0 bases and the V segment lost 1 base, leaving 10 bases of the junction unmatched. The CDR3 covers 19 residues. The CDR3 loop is CASSVQLAGPSSNTGELFF. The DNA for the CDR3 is TGTGCCAGCAGCGTACAACTAGCGGGTCCTTCCTCGAACACCGGGGAGCTGTTTTTT.

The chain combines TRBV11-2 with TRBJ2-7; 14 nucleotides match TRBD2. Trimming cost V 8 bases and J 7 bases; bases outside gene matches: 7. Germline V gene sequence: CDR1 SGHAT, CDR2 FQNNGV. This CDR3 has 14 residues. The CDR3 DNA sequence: TGTGCCAGCGGACTAGCGGGGGGCCTCGGAGAGCAGTACTTC. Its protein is CASGLAGGLGEQYF. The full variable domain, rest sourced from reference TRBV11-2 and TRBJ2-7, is EAGVAQSPRYKIIEKRQSVAFWCNPISGHATLYWYQQILGQGPKLLIQFQNNGVVDDSQLPKDRFSAERLKGVDSTLKIQPAKLEDSAVYLCASGLAGGLGEQYFGPGTRLTVT.

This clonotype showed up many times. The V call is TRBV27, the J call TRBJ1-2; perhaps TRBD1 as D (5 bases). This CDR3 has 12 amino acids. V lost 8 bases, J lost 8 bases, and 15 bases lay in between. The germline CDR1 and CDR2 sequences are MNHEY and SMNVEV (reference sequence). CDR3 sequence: CASGTHGDGYTF. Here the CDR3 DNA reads TGTGCCAGCGGGACCCACGGGGACGGCTACACCTTC.

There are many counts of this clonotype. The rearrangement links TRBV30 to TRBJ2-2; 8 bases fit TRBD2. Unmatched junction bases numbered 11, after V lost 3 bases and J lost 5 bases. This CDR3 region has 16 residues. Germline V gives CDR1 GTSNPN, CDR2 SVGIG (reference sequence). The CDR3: CAWRERGGRRTGELFF. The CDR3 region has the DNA TGTGCCTGGAGGGAGCGCGGGGGGCGAAGGACCGGGGAGCTGTTTTTT.

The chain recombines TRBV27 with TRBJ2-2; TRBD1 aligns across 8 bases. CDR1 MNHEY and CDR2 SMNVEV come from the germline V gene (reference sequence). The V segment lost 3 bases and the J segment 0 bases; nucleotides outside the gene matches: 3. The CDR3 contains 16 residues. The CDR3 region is CASSFRTGPNTGELFF. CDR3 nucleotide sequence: TGTGCCAGCAGTTTCAGGACAGGGCCGAACACCGGGGAGCTGTTTTTT.

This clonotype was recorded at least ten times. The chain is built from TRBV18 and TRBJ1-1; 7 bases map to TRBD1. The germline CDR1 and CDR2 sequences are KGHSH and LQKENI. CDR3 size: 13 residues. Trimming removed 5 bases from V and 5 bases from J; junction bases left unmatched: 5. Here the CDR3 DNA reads TGTGCCAGCTCAACGGACAGGAATACTGAAGCTTTCTTT. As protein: CASSTDRNTEAFF. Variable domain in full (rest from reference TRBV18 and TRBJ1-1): NAGVMQNPRHLVRRRGQEARLRCSPMKGHSHVYWYRQLPEEGLKFMVYLQKENIIDESGMPKERFSAEFPKEGPSILRIQQVVRGDSAAYFCASSTDRNTEAFFGQGTRLTVV.

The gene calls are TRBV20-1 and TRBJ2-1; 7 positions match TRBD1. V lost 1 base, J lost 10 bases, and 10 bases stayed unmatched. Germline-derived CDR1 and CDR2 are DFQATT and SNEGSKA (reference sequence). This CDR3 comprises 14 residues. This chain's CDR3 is CSARVANRGNEQFF. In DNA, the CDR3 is TGCAGTGCTAGAGTGGCCAACAGGGGAAACGAGCAGTTCTTC.

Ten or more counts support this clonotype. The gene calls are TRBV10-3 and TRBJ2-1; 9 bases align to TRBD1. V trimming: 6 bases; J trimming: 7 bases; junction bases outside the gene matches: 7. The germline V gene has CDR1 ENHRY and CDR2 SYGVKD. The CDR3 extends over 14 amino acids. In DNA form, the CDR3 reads TGTGCCATCAGAACAGGGGGCTTCAATAATGAGCAGTTCTTC. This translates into CAIRTGGFNNEQFF.

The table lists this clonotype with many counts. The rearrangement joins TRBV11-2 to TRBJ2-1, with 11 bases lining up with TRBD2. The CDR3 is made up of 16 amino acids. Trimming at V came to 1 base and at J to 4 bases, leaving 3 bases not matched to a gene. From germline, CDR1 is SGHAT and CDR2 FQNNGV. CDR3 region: CASSLVRTSGYNEQFF. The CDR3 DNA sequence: TGTGCCAGCAGCTTAGTACGGACTAGCGGGTACAATGAGCAGTTCTTC.

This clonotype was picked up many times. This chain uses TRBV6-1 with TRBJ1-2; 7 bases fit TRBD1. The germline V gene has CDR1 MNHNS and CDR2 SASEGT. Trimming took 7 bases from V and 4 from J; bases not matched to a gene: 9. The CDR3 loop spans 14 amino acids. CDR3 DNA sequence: TGTGCCAGCATCCAAGACAGGGCTAGCTATGGCTACACCTTC. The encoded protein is CASIQDRASYGYTF.

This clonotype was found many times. CDR3 bases: TGTGCCAGCAGTTACGGGGACAGGGGAGGTAGTGAGCAGTTCTTC. Encoded protein: CASSYGDRGGSEQFF. V gene TRBV6-6 combines with J gene TRBJ2-1; 10 nucleotides line up with TRBD1. This CDR3 region has 15 residues. CDR1 is MNHNY, CDR2 SVGAGI, per germline (reference sequence). The junction had 7 bases not matched to a gene; V was cut back by 2 bases and J by 9 bases.

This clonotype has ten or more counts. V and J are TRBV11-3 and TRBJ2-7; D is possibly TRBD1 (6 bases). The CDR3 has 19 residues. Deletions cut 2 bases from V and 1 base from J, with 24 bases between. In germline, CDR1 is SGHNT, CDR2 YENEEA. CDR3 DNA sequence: TGTGCCAGCAGCTTACGGGCCTTTTTCGGTCAGGGGATGTCCTACGAGCAGTACTTC. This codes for CASSLRAFFGQGMSYEQYF.